The 20 T cell receptor beta chains below come from one sample, sequenced in a study of control samples from healthy donors and cancer patients. Using immunoSEQ multiplex PCR, the repertoire was profiled, and TCRdb retains in-frame clones only, with some absent. The sample lists 95,000 to 110,000 clones, roughly 89% occurring once. The sample consisted of PBMCs. Source of these receptors: a man aged 60 to 69 with lung cancer.

With respect to this clone: A read error may produce the germline difference seen at one junction end. The V and J genes are TRBV3-1 (or the pseudogene TRBV3-2) and TRBJ2-5, with D possibly TRBD2 on 5 matching bases. Per germline, CDR1 LGHDT and CDR2 YNNKEL (reference sequence). This CDR3 has 12 residues. CDR3 loop: CASSQARGSTHF. CDR3 DNA sequence: TGTGCCAGCAGCCAGGCCCGGGGATCGACTCACTTC.

This sequence joins TRBV12-3 or TRBV12-4 and TRBJ2-5; D may correspond to TRBD1 or TRBD2 (7 bases each). This CDR3 spans 13 amino acids. The V and J ends lost 6 bases and 3 bases respectively, with 11 bases between them. The CDR3 coding sequence is TGTGCCAGCAGACCAGGGGGGGAAGAGACCCAGTACTTC. Its protein is CASRPGGEETQYF.

The rearrangement links TRBV5-5 to TRBJ2-3; D is undetermined. The V gene's germline CDR1 is SGHKS and CDR2 YYEKEE (reference sequence). Trimming shortened V by 0 bases and J by 3 bases, and 11 bases separated the two germline ends. This CDR3 has 15 residues. The CDR3 DNA reads TGTGCCAGCAGCTTGGAAGGAGTTAGTACAGATACGCAGTATTTT. Protein sequence: CASSLEGVSTDTQYF.

V gene TRBV9 combines with J gene TRBJ1-2; D perhaps matches TRBD1 (5 bases). Germline values: CDR1 SGDLS, CDR2 YYNGEE. V lost 3 bases to trimming and J lost 5 bases, with 29 bases between them. This CDR3 has 19 amino acids. The DNA of the CDR3 is TGTGCCAGCAGCGGGGGTCCCGGTCGCCAGTCCCCTCAGGGATATGGCTACACCTTC. Protein: CASSGGPGRQSPQGYGYTF. The full variable domain, rest sourced from reference TRBV9 and TRBJ1-2, is DSGVTQTPKHLITATGQRVTLRCSPRSGDLSVYWYQQSLDQGLQFLIQYYNGEERAKGNILERFSAQQFPDLHSELNLSSLELGDSALYFCASSGGPGRQSPQGYGYTFGSGTRLTVV.

The rearrangement joins TRBV11-3 to TRBJ2-1, with D perhaps matching TRBD2 (6 bases). The germline gives CDR1 SGHNT, CDR2 YENEEA. CDR3 length equals 15 residues. V was trimmed by 4 bases and J by 4 bases, leaving 14 bases between them. DNA of the CDR3: TGTGCCAGCAGCTCGTCCTCGGGAGCGTACAATGAGCAGTTCTTC. Amino acid sequence: CASSSSSGAYNEQFF. The variable domain in full, with the rest retrieved from reference TRBV11-3 and TRBJ2-1, is EAGVVQSPRYKIIEKKQPVAFWCNPISGHNTLYWYLQNLGQGPELLIRYENEEAVDDSQLPKDRFSAERLKGVDSTLKIQPAELGDSAVYLCASSSSSGAYNEQFFGPGTRLTVL.

The gene calls are TRBV18 and TRBJ1-1; D unresolved. V was trimmed by 3 bases and J by 4 bases, leaving 12 bases between them. Germline V gene lookup returns CDR1 KGHSH and CDR2 LQKENI. This CDR3 is built from 14 residues. The CDR3 spells CASSPTVLSTEAFF. DNA for the CDR3: TGTGCCAGCTCACCCACAGTTTTGAGCACTGAAGCTTTCTTT.

The rearrangement uses TRBV7-9 and TRBJ1-2, with 12 positions matching TRBD1. This CDR3 region has 18 residues. Germline V gene data show CDR1 as SEHNR and CDR2 as FQNEAQ (reference sequence). The V segment lost 7 bases and the J segment 4 bases; nucleotides outside the gene matches: 16. The CDR3, as DNA: TGTGCCAGCACCCCGCAGGGACAGGGGGCCGTATCGTCCTATGGCTACACCTTC. It encodes CASTPQGQGAVSSYGYTF. Full variable domain (missing parts from reference TRBV7-9 and TRBJ1-2): DTGVSQNPRHKITKRGQNVTFRCDPISEHNRLYWYRQTLGQGPEFLTYFQNEAQLEKSRLLSDRFSAERPKGSFSTLEIQRTEQGDSAMYLCASTPQGQGAVSSYGYTFGSGTRLTVV.

The rearrangement joins TRBV5-1 to TRBJ1-2, with D maybe TRBD1 (6 bases). This CDR3 comprises 14 residues. V was cut by 9 bases and J by 0 bases, with 15 bases left in between. CDR1 and CDR2 (germline): SGHRS, YFSETQ. This chain's CDR3 is CATTTGAANYGYTF. The CDR3 DNA reads TGCGCCACCACCACGGGGGCCGCTAACTATGGCTACACCTTC.

The V call is TRBV20-1, the J call TRBJ1-1, with D possibly TRBD1 on 5 matching bases. Trimming stripped 3 bases from V and 7 bases from J, with 18 bases between. This CDR3 is 14 amino acids long. The germline V gene encodes CDR1 DFQATT and CDR2 SNEGSKA (reference sequence). The CDR3 sequence is CSASRPGTGDEAFF. In DNA form, the CDR3 reads TGCAGTGCTAGTCGACCCGGGACCGGTGATGAAGCTTTCTTT.

J is TRBJ2-3 and V is TRBV5-5; D gene ambiguous. The CDR3 is made up of 12 amino acids. Germline CDR1 reads SGHKS; CDR2 reads YYEKEE (reference sequence). V lost 1 base and J 2 bases, leaving 2 bases between the germline ends. CDR3 sequence: CASSLSTDTQYF. The CDR3 nucleotides read TGTGCCAGCAGCTTGTCCACAGATACGCAGTATTTT.

The V call is TRBV25-1, the J call TRBJ2-1, with 9 positions matching TRBD2. J was trimmed by 9 bases and V by 1 base; bases with no gene match: 10. The CDR3 runs 16 residues. Germline values: CDR1 MGHDK, CDR2 SYGVNS. The CDR3 loop is CASSEWSSGDLGEQFF. The CDR3 DNA reads TGTGCCAGCAGTGAATGGTCTAGCGGGGACTTGGGTGAGCAGTTCTTC. The full variable domain, its missing parts supplied by reference TRBV25-1 and TRBJ2-1, is EADIYQTPRYLVIGTGKKITLECSQTMGHDKMYWYQQDPGMELHLIHYSYGVNSTEKGDLSSESTVSRIRTEHFPLTLESARPSHTSQYLCASSEWSSGDLGEQFFGPGTRLTVL.

This clone was counted only a few times. Other DNA sequences within the sample encode an identical CDR3. The CDR3 sequence: CASSGQASYNEQFF. CDR3 bases: TGCGCCAGCAGCGGACAGGCCTCCTACAATGAGCAGTTCTTC. The chain uses TRBV5-1 and TRBJ2-1, with TRBD1 matching 7 bases. CDR1 and CDR2 from the germline V gene are SGHRS and YFSETQ. The CDR3 has 14 amino acids. Losses at the gene ends were 4 bases for V and 0 bases for J; bases not matched to a gene: 1.

The chain recombines TRBV5-4 with TRBJ2-3, with D tentatively TRBD1 (5 bases). Germline-derived CDR1 and CDR2 are SGHNT and YYREEE (reference sequence). Deletions cut 2 bases from V and 0 bases from J, with 16 bases between. The CDR3 is 17 amino acids. CDR3 region: CASSFGVQGFSTDTQYF. CDR3 bases: TGTGCCAGCAGCTTCGGTGTGCAGGGATTTAGCACAGATACGCAGTATTTT.

The sample holds one count of this clone. The chain links TRBV6-5 to TRBJ1-5, with unresolved D. Per germline, CDR1 MNHEY and CDR2 SVGAGI. This CDR3 spans 14 amino acids. The V end lost 5 bases, the J end lost 1 base, and 9 bases lay between the germline ends. CDR3: CASSLLRSNQPQHF. The CDR3, as DNA: TGTGCCAGCAGTCTATTACGGAGCAATCAGCCCCAGCATTTT.

The chain joins TRBV5-1 to TRBJ1-2; D is undetermined. Germline values: CDR1 SGHRS, CDR2 YFSETQ. Trimming removed 4 bases from V and 2 bases from J, with 12 bases in between. There are 14 residues in the CDR3. CDR3 DNA sequence: TGCGCCAGCAGCCCCGACGGATTGAACTATGGCTACACCTTC. Protein: CASSPDGLNYGYTF.

The chain recombines TRBV9 with TRBJ1-1; D not certain. The CDR3 consists of 15 residues. Germline CDR1 reads SGDLS; CDR2 reads YYNGEE. Between the trimmed V and J ends, which lost 3 bases and 0 bases, there was a span of 12 bases. The CDR3 reads CASSAHRDLNTEAFF. In DNA form, the CDR3 reads TGTGCCAGCAGCGCCCACAGAGACCTGAACACTGAAGCTTTCTTT.

This clone has only a few counts. The rearrangement uses TRBV6-5 and TRBJ1-5, with 7 positions matching TRBD1. Germline lookup yields CDR1 MNHEY and CDR2 SVGAGI. With V trimmed by 5 bases and J by 0 bases, 4 bases remained unmatched. This CDR3 region has 15 residues. DNA of the CDR3: TGTGCCAGCAGTCGGGGACAGCTTAGCAATCAGCCCCAGCATTTT. Translating gives CASSRGQLSNQPQHF.

In nucleotides, the CDR3 is TGCGCCAGCAGCTTGGGGGGGATCGAAAACACCATATATTTT. It codes for CASSLGGIENTIYF. The J gene is TRBJ1-3, the V gene TRBV5-1; D may be TRBD1 (5 bases). The CDR3 sequence is 14 residues long. Per the germline V gene, CDR1 is SGHRS and CDR2 is YFSETQ. V was cut by 0 bases and J by 6 bases, with 10 bases left in between.

The chain carries TRBV5-1 and TRBJ2-5, with 7 nucleotides matching TRBD1. Per germline, CDR1 SGHRS and CDR2 YFSETQ. This CDR3 region has 15 residues. V lost 2 bases and J lost 1; bases outside the gene matches: 5. The CDR3, as DNA: TGCGCCAGCAGCTTAATAACAGGGGTCCAAGAGACCCAGTACTTC. Its protein product is CASSLITGVQETQYF.

This clone occurred a few times. The chain carries TRBV5-5 and TRBJ1-2; 8 bases align to TRBD1. The V and J ends lost 4 bases and 0 bases, in that order; junction bases with no gene match: 8. This CDR3 spans 16 amino acids. CDR1 is SGHKS, CDR2 YYEKEE, per germline (reference sequence). CDR3 coding DNA: TGTGCCAGCAGCGGTCCCCGACAGGGGCCTAACTATGGCTACACCTTC. Protein product: CASSGPRQGPNYGYTF.